This T cell receptor (beta chain) was sequenced during a study of blood T cell repertoires in COVID-19 (dated by TCRdb to the early 2020s). Regarding the research as a whole: Samples covering the acute and convalescent phases of COVID-19 were provided by collaborators in the United States, Italy and Spain. The repertoires were made available in a free public database intended to serve as a resource for research on the immune response to SARS-CoV-2. Nearly every sample came with metadata listing a de-identified subject ID, COVID-19 status, age in years and sex. The dataset comprised deeply sampled blood TCRbeta repertoires from subjects exposed to, actively infected with, or recovered from COVID-19. The prospective study material was composed of cDNA or gDNA derived from T cells, B-cell-depleted T cells, or PBMCs. HLA class I and class II types, where available, came from metadata supplied by the sample provider rather than from assay-based typing. Samples came from the ongoing ImmuneRACE study (first 160 participants) plus 1,254 subjects from 6 global collaborators. Findings and caveats that apply to the study as a whole: The quantity of clinical and demographic metadata differed by source and by participant and was supplied without curation.

The collaborating institutions used their own protocols to collect whole blood in K2EDTA tubes. For TCRbeta analysis, collaborators shipped samples as frozen whole blood, isolated PBMCs, or DNA extracted from either of those sample types. The immunoSEQ Assay, a bias-controlled multiplex PCR, was used to amplify TCRbeta CDR3 regions from genomic DNA. The study's own analysis went as follows. The number of nucleated cells in each sample was estimated from the amplification of reference gene primers within the assay. To quantify the absolute abundance of each unique TCRbeta CDR3 rearrangement, sequence reads were collapsed and filtered. For each sample, productive Simpson clonality was calculated as the square root of Simpson's diversity index over productive rearrangements. Entries here come from immuneACCESS through TCRdb and include only in-frame sequences with V and J called. Some clones fail to appear in such tables; in the studies checked, an unresolved V gene covers under half of the shortfall, and the cause of the remainder is unknown. V and J calls plus clone size are reproduced from that table; the DNA served to infer D and trimming. A total of about 81,000 clones appear in this sample, approximately 85% of them only once. Of the sample, under 30% falls within the top ten clones.

Concerning this clone itself: Its antigen target is currently unknown. Per-nucleotide qualities are absent, and no much larger clonotype sits a single base away.

The clonotype originates from a human donor in a cohort sampled during active COVID-19. Sequenced material: peripheral blood.

The bases are TGTGCCAGCAGTCAGAGGGTGGTTCTATCTGAAGCTTTCTTT. Its coded protein is CASSQRVVLSEAFF. This chain joins TRBV28 to TRBJ1-1, with the D gene too uncertain to name. The CDR3 runs 14 residues from the cysteine to the phenylalanine. Only the CDR3 region is kept as DNA, spanning 42 bases read in frame from base 1. For CDR1 and CDR2, the germline V gene lists MDHEN and SYDVKM. V was cut back by 5 bases and J by 6 bases, leaving a gap of 16 bases between them. Full variable domain (CDR3 extended with the reference TRBV28 and TRBJ1-1 proteins): DVKVTQSSRYLVKRTGEKVFLECVQDMDHENMFWYRQDPGLGLRLIYFSYDVKMKEKGDIPEGYSVSREKKERFSLILESASTNQTSMYLCASSQRVVLSEAFFGQGTRLTVV.